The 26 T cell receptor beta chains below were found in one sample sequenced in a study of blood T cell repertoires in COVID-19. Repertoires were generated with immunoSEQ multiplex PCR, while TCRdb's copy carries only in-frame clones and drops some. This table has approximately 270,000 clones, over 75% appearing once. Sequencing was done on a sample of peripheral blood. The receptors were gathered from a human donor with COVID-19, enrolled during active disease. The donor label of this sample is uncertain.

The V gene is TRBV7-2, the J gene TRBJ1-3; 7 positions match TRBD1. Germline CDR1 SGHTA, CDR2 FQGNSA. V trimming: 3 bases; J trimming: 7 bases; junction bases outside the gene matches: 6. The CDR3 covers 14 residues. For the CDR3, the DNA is TGTGCCAGCAGCTTGGCAGGGGGAGTGAACACCATATATTTT. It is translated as CASSLAGGVNTIYF.

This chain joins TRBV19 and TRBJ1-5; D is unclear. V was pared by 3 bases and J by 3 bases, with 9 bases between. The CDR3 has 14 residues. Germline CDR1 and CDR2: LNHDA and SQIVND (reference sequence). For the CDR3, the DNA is TGTGCCAGTAGTATGGCTCGGGACAATCAGCCCCAGCATTTT. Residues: CASSMARDNQPQHF.

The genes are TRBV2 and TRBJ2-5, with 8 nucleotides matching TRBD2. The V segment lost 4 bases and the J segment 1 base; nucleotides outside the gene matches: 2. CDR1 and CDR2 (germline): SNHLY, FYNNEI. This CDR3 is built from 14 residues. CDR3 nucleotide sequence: TGTGCCAGCAGTGCACTAGCGGCCCAAGAGACCCAGTACTTC. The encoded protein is CASSALAAQETQYF.

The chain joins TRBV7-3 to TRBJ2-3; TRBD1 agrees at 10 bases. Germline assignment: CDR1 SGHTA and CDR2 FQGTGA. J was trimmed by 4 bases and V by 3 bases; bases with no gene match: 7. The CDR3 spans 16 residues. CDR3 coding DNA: TGTGCCAGCAGCTTCCGTGGTGGACAGGGGGCAGATACGCAGTATTTT. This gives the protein CASSFRGGQGADTQYF.

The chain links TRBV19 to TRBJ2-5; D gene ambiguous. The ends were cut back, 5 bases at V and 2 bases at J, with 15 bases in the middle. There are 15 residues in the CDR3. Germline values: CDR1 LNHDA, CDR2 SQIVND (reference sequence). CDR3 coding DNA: TGTGCCAGTAGTCGAGGAATTGGCAGTCAAGAGACCCAGTACTTC. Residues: CASSRGIGSQETQYF.

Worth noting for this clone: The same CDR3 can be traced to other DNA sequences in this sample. The CDR3 loop is CASSLGGLGSTDTQYF. The CDR3, as DNA: TGTGCCAGCAGCTTAGGGGGACTAGGTAGCACAGATACGCAGTATTTT. The gene calls are TRBV7-2 and TRBJ2-3; 8 bases are a match to TRBD2. V lost 1 base to trimming and J lost 0 bases; unmatched junction nucleotides: 3. CDR3 length: 16 amino acids. Germline-derived CDR1 and CDR2 are SGHTA and FQGNSA. The full variable domain, with the rest looked up from reference TRBV7-2 and TRBJ2-3, is GAGVSQSPSNKVTEKGKDVELRCDPISGHTALYWYRQSLGQGLEFLIYFQGNSAPDKSGLPSDRFSAERTGGSVSTLTIQRTQQEDSAVYLCASSLGGLGSTDTQYFGPGTRLTVL.

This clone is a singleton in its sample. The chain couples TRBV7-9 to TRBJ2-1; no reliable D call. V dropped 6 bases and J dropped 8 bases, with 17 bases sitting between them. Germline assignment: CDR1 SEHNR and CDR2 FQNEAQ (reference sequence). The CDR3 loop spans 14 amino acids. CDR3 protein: CASSKWSEGDEQFF. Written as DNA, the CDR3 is TGTGCCAGCAGTAAATGGAGCGAAGGCGATGAGCAGTTCTTC.

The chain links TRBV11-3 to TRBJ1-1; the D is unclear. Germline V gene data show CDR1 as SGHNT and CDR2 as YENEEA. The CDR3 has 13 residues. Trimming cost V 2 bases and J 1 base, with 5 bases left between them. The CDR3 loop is CASSLTANTEAFF. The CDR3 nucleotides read TGTGCCAGCAGCTTAACAGCGAACACTGAAGCTTTCTTT.

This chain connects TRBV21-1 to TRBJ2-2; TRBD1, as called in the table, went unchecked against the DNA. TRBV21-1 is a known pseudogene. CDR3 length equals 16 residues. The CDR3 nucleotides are TGTGCCAGCAGCAAATCGAAGGACAGGGAAGCCGGGGAGCTGTTTTTT. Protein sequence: CASSKSKDREAGELFF.

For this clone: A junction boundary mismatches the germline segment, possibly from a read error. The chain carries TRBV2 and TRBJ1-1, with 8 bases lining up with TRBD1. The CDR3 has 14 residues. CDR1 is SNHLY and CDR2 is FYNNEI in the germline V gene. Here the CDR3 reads CASSDMRGQGHSVF. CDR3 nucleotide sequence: TGTGCCAGCAGTGATATGAGAGGACAGGGCCACTCTGTCTTT.

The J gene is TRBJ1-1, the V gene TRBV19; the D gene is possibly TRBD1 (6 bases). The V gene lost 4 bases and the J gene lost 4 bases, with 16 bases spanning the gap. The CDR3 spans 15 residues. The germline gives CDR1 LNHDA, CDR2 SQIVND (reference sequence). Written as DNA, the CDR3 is TGTGCCAGTAGTAAGGGACCAGGGGTAACCACTGAAGCTTTCTTT. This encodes CASSKGPGVTTEAFF.

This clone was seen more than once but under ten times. The CDR3 DNA is TGTGCCACACGACAGGGCTTCGATGGCTACACCTTC. This codes for CATRQGFDGYTF. The gene calls are TRBV10-3 and TRBJ1-2; 7 bases are shared with TRBD1. The CDR3 covers 12 residues. CDR1 and CDR2 (germline): ENHRY, SYGVKD. V was pared by 10 bases and J by 6 bases, with 8 bases of the junction left unmatched.

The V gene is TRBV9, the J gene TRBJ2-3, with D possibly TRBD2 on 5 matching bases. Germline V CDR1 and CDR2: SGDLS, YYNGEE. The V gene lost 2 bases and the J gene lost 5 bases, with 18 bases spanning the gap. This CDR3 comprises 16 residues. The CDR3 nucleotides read TGTGCCAGCAGCGTCCAGTCCTCCCGGGGAATAGATACGCAGTATTTT. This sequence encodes CASSVQSSRGIDTQYF.

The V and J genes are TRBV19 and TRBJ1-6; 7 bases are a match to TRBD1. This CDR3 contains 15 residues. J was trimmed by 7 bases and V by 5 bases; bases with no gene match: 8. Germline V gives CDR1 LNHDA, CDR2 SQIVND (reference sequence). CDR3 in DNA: TGTGCCAGTAGTGCTGCCGGGACAGAAAATTCACCCCTCCACTTT. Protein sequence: CASSAAGTENSPLHF.

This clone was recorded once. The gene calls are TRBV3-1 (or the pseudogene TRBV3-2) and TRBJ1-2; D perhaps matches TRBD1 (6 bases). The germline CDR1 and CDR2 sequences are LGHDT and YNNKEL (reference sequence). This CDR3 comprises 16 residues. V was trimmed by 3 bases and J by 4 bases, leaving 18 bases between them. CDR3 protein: CASSHYMTGPFYGYTF. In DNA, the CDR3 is TGTGCCAGCAGCCATTACATGACAGGCCCTTTCTATGGCTACACCTTC.

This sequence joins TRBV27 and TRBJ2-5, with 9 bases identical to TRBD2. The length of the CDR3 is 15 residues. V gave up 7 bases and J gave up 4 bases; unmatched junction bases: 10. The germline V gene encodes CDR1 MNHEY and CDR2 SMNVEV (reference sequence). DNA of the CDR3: TGTGCCAGCATCCAGGGCGGGAGGGCCGGAGAGACCCAGTACTTC. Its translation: CASIQGGRAGETQYF.

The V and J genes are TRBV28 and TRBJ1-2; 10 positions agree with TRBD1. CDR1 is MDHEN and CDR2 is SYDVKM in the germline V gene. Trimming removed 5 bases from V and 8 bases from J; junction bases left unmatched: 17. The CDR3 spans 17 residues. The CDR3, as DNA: TGTGCCAGCAGTGGCCCGCCCCCGGGGACAGGGGTCTCAGGCTACACCTTC. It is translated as CASSGPPPGTGVSGYTF.

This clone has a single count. The DNA of the CDR3 is TGTGCCAGCAGCACAGACCGATGGACTGAAGCTTTCTTT. Translation: CASSTDRWTEAFF. The gene calls are TRBV27 and TRBJ1-1; D gene unclear. Germline V gives CDR1 MNHEY, CDR2 SMNVEV (reference sequence). Trimming shortened V by 6 bases and J by 5 bases, and 13 bases separated the two germline ends. The length of the CDR3 is 13 residues.

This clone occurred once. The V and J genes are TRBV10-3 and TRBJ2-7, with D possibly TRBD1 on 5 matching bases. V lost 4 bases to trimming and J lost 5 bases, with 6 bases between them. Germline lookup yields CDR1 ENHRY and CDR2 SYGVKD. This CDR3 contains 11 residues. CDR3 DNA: TGTGCCATCAGTGTAGGGGACGAGCAGTACTTC. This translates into CAISVGDEQYF.

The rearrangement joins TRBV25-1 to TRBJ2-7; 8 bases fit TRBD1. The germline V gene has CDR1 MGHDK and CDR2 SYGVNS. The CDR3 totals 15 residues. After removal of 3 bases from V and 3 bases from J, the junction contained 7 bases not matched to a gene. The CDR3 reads CASSEQGAGFYEQYF. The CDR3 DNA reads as TGTGCCAGCAGTGAGCAGGGGGCAGGTTTCTACGAGCAGTACTTC.

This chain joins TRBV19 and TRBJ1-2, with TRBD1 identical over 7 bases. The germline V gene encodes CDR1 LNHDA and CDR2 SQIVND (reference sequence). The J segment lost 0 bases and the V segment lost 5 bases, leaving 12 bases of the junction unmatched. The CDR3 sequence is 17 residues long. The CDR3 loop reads CASSPMGTALANYGYTF. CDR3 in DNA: TGTGCCAGTAGTCCCATGGGGACAGCACTAGCTAACTATGGCTACACCTTC. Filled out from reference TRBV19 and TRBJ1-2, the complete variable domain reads DGGITQSPKYLFRKEGQNVTLSCEQNLNHDAMYWYRQDPGQGLRLIYYSQIVNDFQKGDIAEGYSVSREKKESFPLTVTSAQKNPTAFYLCASSPMGTALANYGYTFGSGTRLTVV.

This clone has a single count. Here the CDR3 reads CASSTTGGFYEQYF. Here the CDR3 DNA reads TGTGCCAGCTCTACTACAGGGGGCTTCTACGAGCAGTACTTC. The V gene is TRBV27, the J gene TRBJ2-7, with 9 positions matching TRBD1. The CDR3 is 14 residues long. The trim removed 8 bases at V and 3 bases at J, leaving 8 bases unmatched. Looked up from germline, CDR1 is MNHEY and CDR2 is SMNVEV (reference sequence).

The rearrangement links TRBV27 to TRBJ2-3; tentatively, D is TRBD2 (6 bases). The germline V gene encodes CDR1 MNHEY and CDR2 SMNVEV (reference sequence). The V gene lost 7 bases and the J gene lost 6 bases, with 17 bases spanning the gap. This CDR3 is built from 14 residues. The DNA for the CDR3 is TGTGCCAGCACTAGGGGCGGGGCCGGGGATACGCAGTATTTT. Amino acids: CASTRGGAGDTQYF.

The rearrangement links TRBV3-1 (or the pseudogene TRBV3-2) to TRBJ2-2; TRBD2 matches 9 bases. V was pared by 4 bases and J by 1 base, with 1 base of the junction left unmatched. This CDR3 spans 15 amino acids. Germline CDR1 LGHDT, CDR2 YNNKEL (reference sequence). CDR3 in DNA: TGTGCCAGCAGCCTGACTAGCGGGAACACCGGGGAGCTGTTTTTT. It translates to CASSLTSGNTGELFF.

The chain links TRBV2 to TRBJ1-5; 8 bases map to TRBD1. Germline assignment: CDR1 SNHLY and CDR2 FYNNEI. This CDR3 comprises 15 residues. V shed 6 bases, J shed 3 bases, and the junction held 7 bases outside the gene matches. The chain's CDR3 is CASSRQGLNNQPQHF. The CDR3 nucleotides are TGTGCCAGCAGCCGACAGGGGCTAAACAATCAGCCCCAGCATTTT.

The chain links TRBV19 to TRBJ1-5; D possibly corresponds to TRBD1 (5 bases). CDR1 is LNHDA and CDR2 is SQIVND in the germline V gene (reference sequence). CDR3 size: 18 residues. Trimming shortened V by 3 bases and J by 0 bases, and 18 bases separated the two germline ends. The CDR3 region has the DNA TGTGCCAGTAGTATGGGGCAGGGACTTACTTATAGCAATCAGCCCCAGCATTTT. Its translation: CASSMGQGLTYSNQPQHF.